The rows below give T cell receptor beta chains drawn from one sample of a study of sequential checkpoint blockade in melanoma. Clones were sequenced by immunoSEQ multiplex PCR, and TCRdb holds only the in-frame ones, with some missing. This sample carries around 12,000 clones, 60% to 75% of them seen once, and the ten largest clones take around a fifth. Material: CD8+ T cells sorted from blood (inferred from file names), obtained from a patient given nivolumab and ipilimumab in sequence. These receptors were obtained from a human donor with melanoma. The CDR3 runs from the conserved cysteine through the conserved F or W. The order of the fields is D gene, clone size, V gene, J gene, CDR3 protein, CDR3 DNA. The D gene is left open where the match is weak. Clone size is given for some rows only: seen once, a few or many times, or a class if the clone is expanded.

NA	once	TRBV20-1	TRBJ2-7	CSARVGYEQYF	TGCAGTGCTAGAGTCGGCTACGAGCAGTACTTC
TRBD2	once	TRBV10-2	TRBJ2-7	CASSPTRLAGTDEQYF	TGCGCCAGCAGCCCAACGCGACTAGCGGGTACAGATGAGCAGTACTTC
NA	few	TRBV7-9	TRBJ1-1	CASSPPQGTAFF	TGTGCCAGCAGCCCCCCCCAGGGTACGGCTTTCTTT
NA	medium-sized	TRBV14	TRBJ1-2	CASSQDTGYGYTF	TGTGCCAGCAGCCAAGATACAGGCTATGGCTACACCTTC
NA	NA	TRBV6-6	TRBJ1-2	CASSQRVDSNYGYTF	TGTGCCAGCTCGCAAAGGGTGGACAGCAACTATGGCTACACCTTC
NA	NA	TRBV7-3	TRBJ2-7	CASSLTSLSSPYEQYF	TGTGCCAGCAGCTTAACGAGTCTAAGTTCCCCCTACGAGCAGTACTTC
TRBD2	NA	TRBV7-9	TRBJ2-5	CASSLGSGGETQYF	TGTGCCAGCAGCTTAGGTAGCGGGGGAGAGACCCAGTACTTC
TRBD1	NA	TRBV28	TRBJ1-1	CASSLWGQGVNTEAFF	TGTGCCAGCAGTTTATGGGGACAGGGGGTGAACACTGAAGCTTTCTTT
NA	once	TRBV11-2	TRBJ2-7	CASSLEGGFIYEQYF	TGTGCCAGCAGCTTAGAAGGCGGGTTCATCTACGAGCAGTACTTC
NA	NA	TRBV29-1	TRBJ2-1	CSVAFWRNEQFF	TGCAGCGTTGCTTTTTGGAGGAATGAGCAGTTCTTC
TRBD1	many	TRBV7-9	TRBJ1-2	CASSEQWGTGDYGYTF	TGTGCCAGCAGCGAACAATGGGGGACAGGGGACTATGGCTACACCTTC
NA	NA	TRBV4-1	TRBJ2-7	CASSQTEGHNYEQYF	TGCGCCAGCAGCCAAACCGAAGGACATAACTACGAGCAGTACTTC
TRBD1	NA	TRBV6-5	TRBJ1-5	CASSLTGMGNQPQHF	TGTGCCAGCAGTTTGACAGGGATGGGCAATCAGCCCCAGCATTTT
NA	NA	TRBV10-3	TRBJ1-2	CAISDGTNTYYGYTF	TGTGCCATCAGTGATGGGACAAATACGTACTATGGCTACACCTTC
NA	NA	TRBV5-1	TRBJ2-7	CASSLRPGVYEQYF	TGCGCCAGCAGCTTGAGGCCGGGAGTCTACGAGCAGTACTTC
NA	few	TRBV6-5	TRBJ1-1	CASSHQGRFEAFF	TGTGCCAGCAGCCACCAGGGCCGCTTTGAAGCTTTCTTT
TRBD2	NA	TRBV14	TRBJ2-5	CASSQELAGGLGQETQYF	TGTGCCAGCAGCCAAGAACTAGCGGGGGGCCTGGGTCAAGAGACCCAGTACTTC
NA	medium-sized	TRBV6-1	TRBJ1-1	CASREKGGMNTEAFF	TGTGCCAGCAGGGAAAAGGGGGGGATGAACACTGAAGCTTTCTTT
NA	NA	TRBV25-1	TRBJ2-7	CASSEYGGEQYF	TGTGCCAGCAGTGAATATGGAGGCGAGCAGTACTTC
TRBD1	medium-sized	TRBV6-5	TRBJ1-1	CASSIQGATEAFF	TGTGCCAGCAGTATTCAGGGGGCCACTGAAGCTTTCTTT
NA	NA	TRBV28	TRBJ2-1	CASSPGLYNEQFF	TGTGCCAGCAGCCCAGGATTATACAATGAGCAGTTCTTC
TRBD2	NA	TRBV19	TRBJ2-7	CASSTPGTSGAYEQYF	TGTGCCAGTAGTACGCCCGGGACTAGCGGAGCCTACGAGCAGTACTTC
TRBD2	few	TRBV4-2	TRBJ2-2	CASSQAGGLAGPRGGELFF	TGTGCCAGCAGCCAAGCAGGCGGACTAGCGGGGCCGCGTGGCGGGGAGCTGTTTTTT
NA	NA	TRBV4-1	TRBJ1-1	CASSQGAAGANTEAFF	TGCGCCAGCAGCCAAGGGGCGGCAGGGGCAAACACTGAAGCTTTCTTT
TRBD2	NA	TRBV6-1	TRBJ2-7	CASSPKRGGSYEQYF	TGTGCCAGCAGCCCAAAGCGGGGGGGCTCCTACGAGCAGTACTTC
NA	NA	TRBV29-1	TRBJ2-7	CSVEPTGTPYEQYF	TGCAGCGTTGAACCCACAGGGACCCCCTACGAGCAGTACTTC
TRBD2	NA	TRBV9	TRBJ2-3	CASSGSGGLRDTQYF	TGTGCCAGCAGCGGTAGCGGGGGGTTGAGAGATACGCAGTATTTT
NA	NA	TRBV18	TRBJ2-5	CASPPPMTLPQETQYF	TGTGCCAGCCCACCACCGATGACACTCCCCCAAGAGACCCAGTACTTC
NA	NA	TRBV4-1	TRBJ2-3	CASSHVGGTDTQYF	TGCGCCAGCAGCCATGTAGGGGGTACAGATACGCAGTATTTT
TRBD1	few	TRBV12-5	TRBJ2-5	CASGPPGQGRETQYF	TGTGCTAGTGGTCCCCCGGGACAGGGGCGGGAGACCCAGTACTTC
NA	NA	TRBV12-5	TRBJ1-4	CASGLALSTWGGATIEKLFF	TGTGCTAGTGGTTTGGCACTATCAACGTGGGGGGGCGCGACGATTGAAAAACTGTTTTTT
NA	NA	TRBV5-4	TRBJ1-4	CASSFSHNEKLFF	TGTGCCAGCAGCTTTTCCCATAATGAAAAACTGTTTTTT
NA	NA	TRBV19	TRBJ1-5	CASSMGGGPQPQHF	TGTGCCAGTAGTATGGGGGGGGGCCCTCAGCCCCAGCATTTT
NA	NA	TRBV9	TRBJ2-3	CASSVEAGPSTDTQYF	TGTGCCAGCAGCGTAGAGGCGGGCCCAAGCACAGATACGCAGTATTTT
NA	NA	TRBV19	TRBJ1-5	CASSIRTSNQPQHF	TGTGCCAGTAGTATCCGGACAAGCAATCAGCCCCAGCATTTT
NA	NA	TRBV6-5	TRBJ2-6	CASTPTGFGANVLTF	TGTGCCAGCACTCCCACCGGGTTCGGGGCCAACGTCCTGACTTTC
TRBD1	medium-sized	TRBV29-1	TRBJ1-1	CSVEGQEDTEAFF	TGCAGCGTCGAGGGACAGGAGGACACTGAAGCTTTCTTT
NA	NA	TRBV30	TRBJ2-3	CAWSKRGYGTDTQYF	TGTGCCTGGAGTAAAAGGGGGTATGGAACAGATACGCAGTATTTT
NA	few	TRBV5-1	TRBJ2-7	CASSLIGAGEQYF	TGCGCCAGCAGCTTGATAGGGGCTGGCGAGCAGTACTTC
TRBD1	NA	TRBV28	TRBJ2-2	CASSFSGTGGTGELFF	TGTGCCAGCAGTTTTAGCGGGACAGGGGGTACCGGGGAGCTGTTTTTT
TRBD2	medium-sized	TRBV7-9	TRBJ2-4	CASSSSGTIDIQYF	TGTGCCAGCAGCTCCTCCGGGACTATCGACATTCAGTACTTC
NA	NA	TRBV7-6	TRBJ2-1	CASSLLTLLVDEQFF	TGTGCCAGCAGCTTACTCACTTTGCTAGTCGATGAGCAGTTCTTC
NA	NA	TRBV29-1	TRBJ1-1	CSDSPQAGPNTEAFF	TGCAGCGATTCACCCCAGGCGGGGCCGAACACTGAAGCTTTCTTT